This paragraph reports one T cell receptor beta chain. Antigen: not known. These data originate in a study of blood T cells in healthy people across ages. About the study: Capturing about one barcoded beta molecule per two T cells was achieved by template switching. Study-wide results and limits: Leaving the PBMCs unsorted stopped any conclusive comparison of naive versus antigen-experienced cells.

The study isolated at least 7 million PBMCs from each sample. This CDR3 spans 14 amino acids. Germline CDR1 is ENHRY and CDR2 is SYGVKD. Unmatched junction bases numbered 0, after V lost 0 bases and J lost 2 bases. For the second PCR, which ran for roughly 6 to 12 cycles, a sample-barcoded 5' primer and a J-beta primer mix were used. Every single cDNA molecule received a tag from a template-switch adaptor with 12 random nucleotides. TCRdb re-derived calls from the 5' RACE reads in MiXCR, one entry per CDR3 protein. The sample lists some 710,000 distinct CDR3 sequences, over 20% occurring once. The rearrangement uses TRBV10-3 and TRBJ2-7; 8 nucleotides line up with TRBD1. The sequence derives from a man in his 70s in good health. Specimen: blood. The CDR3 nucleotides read TGTGCCATCAGTGAGTCGGGACAGGCCTACGAGCAGTACTTC. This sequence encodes CAISESGQAYEQYF.